The present T cell receptor (beta chain) was sequenced within a study of T cell repertoires in aging, cancer and after chemotherapy. Study information: Pre- and post-chemotherapy samples were paired from chronic lymphocytic leukemia patients treated with fludarabine- or bendamustine-based regimens.

TRB rearrangements spanning V, D and J were amplified using mixed TRB-A/B primers. TCRdb reanalysed the multiplex PCR reads using MiXCR and keeps one entry per CDR3 protein. Of around 12,000 distinct CDR3 sequences listed, about 29% are singletons. The J segment lost 7 bases and the V segment lost 0 bases, leaving 5 bases of the junction unmatched. Germline assignment: CDR1 DFQATT and CDR2 SNEGSKA (reference sequence). This CDR3 comprises 14 residues. Amplification of TCR beta used genomic DNA extracted from peripheral blood. The chain carries TRBV20-1 and TRBJ1-4; 7 bases map to TRBD1. The sample taken for sequencing was blood. The receptor's source is a human donor with a blood cancer. The DNA of the CDR3 is TGCAGTGCTAGAGATGTAGGGGGCCGTGAAAAACTGTTTTTT. Residues: CSARDVGGREKLFF.